Here is one T cell receptor (beta chain) with its context. This sample is drawn from a study of Ad26.COV2.S vaccination and SARS-CoV-2 variants. V shed 2 bases and J shed 4 bases, with 18 bases lying between them. In germline, CDR1 is MRHNA, CDR2 SNTAGT. CDR3 length: 17 residues. Sequencing was performed with immunoSEQ multiplex PCR; in TCRdb, only in-frame clones are kept and a portion is missing. The table has some 240,000 clones, roughly 89% seen once; the top ten hold roughly 3%. Noted treatment: roughly 20 received Ad26.COV2.S at low or high dose, single or two shots; 5 received placebo; per-sample allocation not given. Material that was analyzed had been drawn on day 63 after the first vaccine or placebo injection.

V gene TRBV6-4 combines with J gene TRBJ2-1, with TRBD1 as a possible D gene (6 bases). Sequencing was performed on peripheral blood, taken in a trial of Ad26.COV2.S vaccine versus placebo. The clonotype was recovered from a person aged 18 to 59 who received the Ad26.COV2.S COVID-19 vaccine or a placebo. The CDR3 protein is CASSDPHFDRSYNEQFF. The CDR3, as DNA: TGTGCCAGCAGTGACCCACACTTTGACAGGAGTTACAATGAGCAGTTCTTC.